Described below is a single TCR beta chain sequence and its context. The record originates from a study of cytomegalovirus exposure and HLA in healthy donors. Whole-study context: The same platform was used for the 120 or so validation repertoires as for the roughly 700 first-cohort repertoires, as reported in a later analysis.

Assay: immunoSEQ multiplex PCR; the TCRdb copy retains only in-frame clones and omits some. The table lists over 150,000 clones, 85% to 90% of them singletons. The CDR3 contains 15 residues. The junction had 7 bases not matched to a gene; V was cut back by 3 bases and J by 5 bases. CDR1 SGHDT and CDR2 YYEEEE come from the germline V gene. The chain couples TRBV5-6 to TRBJ2-5; 10 bases map to TRBD1. The TCR was taken from a woman younger than 35 in good health and CMV-seropositive. The sequencing input was PBMCs. In nucleotides, the CDR3 is TGTGCCAGCAGCTCAGGGGACAGGGGATTGGAGACCCAGTACTTC. Amino acid sequence: CASSSGDRGLETQYF.